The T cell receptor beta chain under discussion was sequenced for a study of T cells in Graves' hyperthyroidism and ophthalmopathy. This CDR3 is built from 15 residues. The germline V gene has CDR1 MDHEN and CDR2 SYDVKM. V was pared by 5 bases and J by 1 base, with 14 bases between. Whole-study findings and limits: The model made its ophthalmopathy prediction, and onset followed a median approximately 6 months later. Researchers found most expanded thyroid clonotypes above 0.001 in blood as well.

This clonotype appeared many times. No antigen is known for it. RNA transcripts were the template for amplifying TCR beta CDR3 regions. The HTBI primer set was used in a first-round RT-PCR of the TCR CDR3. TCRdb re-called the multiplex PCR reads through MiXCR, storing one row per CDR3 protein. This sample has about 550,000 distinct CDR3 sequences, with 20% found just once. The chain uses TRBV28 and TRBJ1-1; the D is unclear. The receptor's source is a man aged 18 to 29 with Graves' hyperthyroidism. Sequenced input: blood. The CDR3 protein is CASSPPGKPNTEAFF. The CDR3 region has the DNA TGTGCCAGCAGTCCCCCCGGCAAACCGAACACTGAAGCTTTCTTT.